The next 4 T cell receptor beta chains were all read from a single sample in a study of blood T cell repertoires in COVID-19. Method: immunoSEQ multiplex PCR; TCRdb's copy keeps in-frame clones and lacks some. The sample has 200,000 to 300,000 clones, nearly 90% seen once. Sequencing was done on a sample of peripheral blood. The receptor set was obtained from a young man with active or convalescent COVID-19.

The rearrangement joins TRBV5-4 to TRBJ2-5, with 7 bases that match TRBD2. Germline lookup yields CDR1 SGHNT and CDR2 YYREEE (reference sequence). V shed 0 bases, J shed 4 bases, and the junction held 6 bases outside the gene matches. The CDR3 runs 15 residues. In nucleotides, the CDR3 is TGTGCCAGCAGCTTGGGGCGGGCGGGAGTAGAGACCCAGTACTTC. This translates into CASSLGRAGVETQYF.

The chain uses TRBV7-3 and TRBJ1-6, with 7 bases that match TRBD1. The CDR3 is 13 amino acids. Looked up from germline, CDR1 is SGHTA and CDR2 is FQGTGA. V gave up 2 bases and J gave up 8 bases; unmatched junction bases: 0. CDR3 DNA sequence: TGTGCCAGCAGCTTAGGGACAGATTCACCCCTCCACTTT. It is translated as CASSLGTDSPLHF.

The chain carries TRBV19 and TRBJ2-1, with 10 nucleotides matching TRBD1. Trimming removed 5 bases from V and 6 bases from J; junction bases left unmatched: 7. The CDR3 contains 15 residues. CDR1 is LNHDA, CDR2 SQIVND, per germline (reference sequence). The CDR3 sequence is CASSATGQGLNEQFF. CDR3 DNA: TGTGCCAGTAGTGCGACGGGACAGGGGCTCAATGAGCAGTTCTTC.

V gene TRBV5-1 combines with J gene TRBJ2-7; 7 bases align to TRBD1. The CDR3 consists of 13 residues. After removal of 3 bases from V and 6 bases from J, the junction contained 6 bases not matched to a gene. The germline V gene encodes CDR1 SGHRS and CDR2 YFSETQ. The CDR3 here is CASSWGQSLEQYF. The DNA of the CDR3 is TGCGCCAGCAGCTGGGGACAGTCTCTCGAGCAGTACTTC.